This TCR beta chain was profiled in a study of blood T cell repertoires in COVID-19. Overall study: Acute and convalescent COVID-19 samples came from the United States, Italy and Spain.

Source study methods: Estimation of nucleated cell counts relied on the amplification of reference gene primers. Only in-frame clones appear in the TCRdb table, and some are missing; sequencing was by immunoSEQ multiplex PCR. V, J and clone size are taken as reported in that table, and D and trimming were inferred from the DNA itself. The sample records about 100,000 clones, 80% to 90% being singletons. Germline CDR1 reads MDHEN; CDR2 reads SYDVKM. V lost 6 bases to trimming and J lost 4 bases; unmatched junction nucleotides: 6. The CDR3 consists of 16 residues. This clonotype originated in a man between 35 and 55 years old with active or convalescent COVID-19. Sequencing was done on a sample of peripheral blood. This chain links TRBV28 with TRBJ2-3; 14 bases fit TRBD2. This CDR3 is CASSPQGLAGADTQYF. The CDR3 nucleotides read TGTGCCAGCAGCCCCCAGGGACTAGCGGGAGCAGATACGCAGTATTTT.